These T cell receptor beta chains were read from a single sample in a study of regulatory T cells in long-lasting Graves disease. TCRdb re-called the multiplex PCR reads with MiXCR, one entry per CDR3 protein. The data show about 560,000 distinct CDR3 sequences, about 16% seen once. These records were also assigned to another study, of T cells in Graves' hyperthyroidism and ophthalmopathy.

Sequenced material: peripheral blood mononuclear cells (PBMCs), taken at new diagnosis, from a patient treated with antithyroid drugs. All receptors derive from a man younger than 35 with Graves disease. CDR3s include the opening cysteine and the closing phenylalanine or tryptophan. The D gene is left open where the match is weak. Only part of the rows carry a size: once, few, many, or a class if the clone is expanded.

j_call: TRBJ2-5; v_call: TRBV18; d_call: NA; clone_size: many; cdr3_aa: CASSPSRRETQYF; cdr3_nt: TGTGCCAGCTCACCATCCCGTCGAGAGACCCAGTACTTC
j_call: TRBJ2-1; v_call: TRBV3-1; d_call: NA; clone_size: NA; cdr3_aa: CASSQFQFNEQFF; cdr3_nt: TGTGCCAGCAGCCAATTCCAGTTCAATGAGCAGTTCTTC
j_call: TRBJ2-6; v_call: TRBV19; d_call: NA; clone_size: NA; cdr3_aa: CASSIPPSGANVLTF; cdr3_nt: TGTGCCAGTAGTATCCCCCCCTCTGGGGCCAACGTCCTGACTTTC
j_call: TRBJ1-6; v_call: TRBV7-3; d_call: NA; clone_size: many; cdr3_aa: CASSSDYNSPLHF; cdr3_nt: TGTGCCAGCAGCTCCGATTATAATTCACCCCTCCACTTT
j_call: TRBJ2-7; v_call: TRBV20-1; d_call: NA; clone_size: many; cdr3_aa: CSARVPGTPYEQYF; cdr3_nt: TGCAGTGCTAGAGTCCCGGGGACCCCCTACGAGCAGTACTTC
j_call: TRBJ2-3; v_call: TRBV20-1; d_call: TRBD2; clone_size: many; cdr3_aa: CSAGTSADTQYF; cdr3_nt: TGCAGTGCTGGGACTAGCGCCGATACGCAGTATTTT
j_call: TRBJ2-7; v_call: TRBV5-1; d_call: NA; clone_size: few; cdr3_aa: CASKPAGTYEQYF; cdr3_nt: TGCGCCAGCAAGCCAGCAGGAACCTACGAGCAGTACTTC
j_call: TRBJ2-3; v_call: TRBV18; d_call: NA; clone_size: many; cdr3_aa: CASHKGDTQYF; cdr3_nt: TGTGCCAGTCACAAGGGAGATACGCAGTATTTT
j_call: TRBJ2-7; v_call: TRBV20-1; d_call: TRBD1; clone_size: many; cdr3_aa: CSAPDRDYEQYF; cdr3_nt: TGCAGTGCTCCCGACAGGGATTACGAGCAGTACTTC
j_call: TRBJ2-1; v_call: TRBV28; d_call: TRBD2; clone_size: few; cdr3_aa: CASSFSSSGSSYNEQFF; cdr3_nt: TGTGCCAGCAGTTTCTCCTCTAGCGGGAGCTCCTACAATGAGCAGTTCTTC
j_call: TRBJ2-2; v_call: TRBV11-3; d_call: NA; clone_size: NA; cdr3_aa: CASSSPEGAGELFF; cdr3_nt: TGTGCCAGCAGCTCCCCCGAAGGGGCCGGGGAGCTGTTTTTT
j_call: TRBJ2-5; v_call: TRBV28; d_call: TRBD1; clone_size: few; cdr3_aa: CASSFLDRAQETQYF; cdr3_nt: TGTGCCAGCAGTTTCTTGGACAGGGCCCAAGAGACCCAGTACTTC
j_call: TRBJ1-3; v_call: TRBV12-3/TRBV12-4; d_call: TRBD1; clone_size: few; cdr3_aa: CASSAPRQGSAGNTIYF; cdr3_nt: TGTGCCAGCAGTGCGCCCCGACAGGGTAGCGCTGGAAACACCATATATTTT
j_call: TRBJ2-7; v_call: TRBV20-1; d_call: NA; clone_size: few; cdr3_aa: CSASRGAGDGEQYF; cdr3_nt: TGCAGTGCTAGTAGGGGGGCGGGGGATGGCGAGCAGTACTTC
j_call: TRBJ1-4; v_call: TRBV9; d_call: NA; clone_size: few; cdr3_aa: CASSAGEREKLFF; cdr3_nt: TGTGCCAGCAGCGCAGGGGAACGGGAAAAACTGTTTTTT
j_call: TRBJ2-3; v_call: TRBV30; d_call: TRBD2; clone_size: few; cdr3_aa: CAWNIAGGDTQYF; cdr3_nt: TGTGCCTGGAACATAGCGGGAGGAGATACGCAGTATTTT
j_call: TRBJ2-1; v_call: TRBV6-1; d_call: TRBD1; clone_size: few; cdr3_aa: CASIGATGDHEQFF; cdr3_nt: TGTGCCAGCATCGGCGCGACAGGGGACCATGAGCAGTTCTTC
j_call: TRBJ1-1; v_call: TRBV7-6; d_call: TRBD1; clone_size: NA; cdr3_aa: CASSWGQGSEAFF; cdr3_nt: TGTGCCAGCAGCTGGGGACAGGGCTCTGAAGCTTTCTTT
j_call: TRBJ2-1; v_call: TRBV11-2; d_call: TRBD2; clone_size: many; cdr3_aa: CASSLAPPPSGRGSYNEQFF; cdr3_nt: TGTGCCAGCAGCTTAGCCCCCCCACCTAGCGGGAGGGGCTCCTACAATGAGCAGTTCTTC
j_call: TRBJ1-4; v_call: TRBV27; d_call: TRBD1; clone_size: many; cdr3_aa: CASSLSPGQGDEKLFF; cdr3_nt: TGTGCCAGCAGTTTATCCCCGGGACAGGGGGACGAAAAACTGTTTTTT
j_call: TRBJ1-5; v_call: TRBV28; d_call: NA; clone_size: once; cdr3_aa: CASWGGLGQPQHF; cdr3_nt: TGTGCCAGCTGGGGGGGGCTAGGTCAGCCCCAGCATTTT
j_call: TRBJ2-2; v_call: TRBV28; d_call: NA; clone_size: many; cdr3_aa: CASRQANTGELFF; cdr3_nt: TGTGCCAGCAGACAGGCGAACACCGGGGAGCTGTTTTTT
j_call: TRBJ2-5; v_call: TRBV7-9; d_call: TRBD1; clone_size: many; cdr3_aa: CASSQTGQETQYF; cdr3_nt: TGTGCCAGCAGCCAGACAGGGCAAGAGACCCAGTACTTC
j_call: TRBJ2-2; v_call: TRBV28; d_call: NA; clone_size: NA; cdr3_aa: CASSQGGPSVGTGELFF; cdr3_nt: TGCGCCAGCAGCCAAGGGGGGCCCTCAGTTGGCACCGGGGAGCTGTTTTTT
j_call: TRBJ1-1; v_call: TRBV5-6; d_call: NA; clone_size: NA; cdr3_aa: CASSFGTTEAFF; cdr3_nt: TGTGCCAGCAGCTTCGGTACCACTGAAGCTTTCTTT
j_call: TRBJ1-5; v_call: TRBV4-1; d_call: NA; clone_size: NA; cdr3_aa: CASSQDPGRGRHSNQPQHF; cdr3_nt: TGCGCCAGCAGCCAAGATCCTGGGAGGGGACGGCATAGCAATCAGCCCCAGCATTTT
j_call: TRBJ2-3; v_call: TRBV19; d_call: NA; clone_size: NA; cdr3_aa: CASLYYTQYF; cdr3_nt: TGTGCCAGCTTATACTATACGCAGTATTTT
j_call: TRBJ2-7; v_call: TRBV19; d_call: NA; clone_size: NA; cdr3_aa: CASSIGGRASGEQYF; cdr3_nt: TGTGCCAGTAGTATTGGTGGTCGAGCCTCAGGCGAGCAGTACTTC
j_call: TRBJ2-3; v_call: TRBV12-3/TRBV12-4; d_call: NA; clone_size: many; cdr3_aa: CASSPLDGYRAQYF; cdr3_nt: TGTGCCAGCAGTCCTCTGGACGGATATAGGGCGCAGTATTTT
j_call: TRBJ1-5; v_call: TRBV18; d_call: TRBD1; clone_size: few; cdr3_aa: CATNSGGNQPQHF; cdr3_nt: TGTGCCACCAATTCAGGGGGAAATCAGCCCCAGCATTTT
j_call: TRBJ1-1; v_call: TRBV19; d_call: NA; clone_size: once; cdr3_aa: CASIIDPQAEAFF; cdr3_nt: TGTGCCAGTATCATCGACCCCCAGGCTGAAGCTTTCTTT
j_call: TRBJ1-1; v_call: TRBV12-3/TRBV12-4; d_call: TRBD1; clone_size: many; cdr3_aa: CASSPLPTGDTEAFF; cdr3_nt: TGTGCCAGCAGCCCCCTGCCGACAGGGGACACTGAAGCTTTCTTT
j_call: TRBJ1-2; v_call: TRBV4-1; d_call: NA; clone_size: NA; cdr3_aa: CASSQDWDNYGYTF; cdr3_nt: TGCGCCAGCAGCCAAGATTGGGACAACTATGGCTACACCTTC
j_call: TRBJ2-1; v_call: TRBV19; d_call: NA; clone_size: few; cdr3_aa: CASSISAGRNEQFF; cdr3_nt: TGTGCCAGTAGTATCTCGGCGGGACGCAATGAGCAGTTCTTC
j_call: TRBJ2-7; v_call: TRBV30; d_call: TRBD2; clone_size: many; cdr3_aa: CAWSGVGLAGGEQYF; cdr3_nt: TGTGCCTGGAGTGGAGTGGGACTAGCGGGAGGCGAGCAGTACTTC
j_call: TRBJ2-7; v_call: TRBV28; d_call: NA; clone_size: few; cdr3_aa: CASSSTGPEQYF; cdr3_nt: TGTGCCAGCAGTTCAACAGGGCCCGAGCAGTACTTC
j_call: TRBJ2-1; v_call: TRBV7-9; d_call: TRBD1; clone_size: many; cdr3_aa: CASSRTGSSYNEQFF; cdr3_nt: TGTGCCAGCAGCAGGACAGGGAGCTCCTACAATGAGCAGTTCTTC
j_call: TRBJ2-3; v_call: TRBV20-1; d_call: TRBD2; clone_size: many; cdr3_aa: CSARDSGLAGEIDTQYF; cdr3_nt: TGCAGTGCTAGAGATTCCGGCCTAGCGGGAGAAATAGATACGCAGTATTTT
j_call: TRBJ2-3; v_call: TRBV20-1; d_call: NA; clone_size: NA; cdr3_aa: CSATWTTRTDTQYF; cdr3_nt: TGCAGTGCTACCTGGACTACCCGCACAGATACGCAGTATTTT
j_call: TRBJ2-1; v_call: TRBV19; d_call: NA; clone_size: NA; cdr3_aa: CASSTDSGSYNEQFF; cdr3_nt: TGTGCCAGTAGTACGGACAGTGGGTCCTACAATGAGCAGTTCTTC
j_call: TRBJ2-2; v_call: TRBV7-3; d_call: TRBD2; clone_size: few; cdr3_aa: CASSSGLAGSVKGTGELFF; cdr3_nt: TGTGCCAGCAGTTCGGGACTAGCGGGATCCGTAAAAGGCACCGGGGAGCTGTTTTTT
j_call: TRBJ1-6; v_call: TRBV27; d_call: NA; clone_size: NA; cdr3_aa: CASTKRGVYNSPLHF; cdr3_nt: TGTGCCAGCACCAAGCGGGGGGTCTATAATTCACCCCTCCACTTT
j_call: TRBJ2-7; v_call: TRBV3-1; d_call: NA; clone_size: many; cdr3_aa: CASSQVSEQYF; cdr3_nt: TGTGCCAGCAGCCAAGTCTCCGAGCAGTACTTC
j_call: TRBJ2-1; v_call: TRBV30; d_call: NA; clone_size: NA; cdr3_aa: CAWSGLYDEGEQFF; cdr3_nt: TGTGCCTGGAGTGGGCTTTATGACGAGGGTGAGCAGTTCTTC
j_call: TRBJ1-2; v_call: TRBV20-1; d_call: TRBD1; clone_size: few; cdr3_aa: CSARGGTGAYGYTF; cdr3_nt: TGCAGTGCTAGAGGCGGGACAGGTGCCTATGGCTACACCTTC
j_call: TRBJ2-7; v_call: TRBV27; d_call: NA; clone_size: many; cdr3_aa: CASSLSVKGDEQYF; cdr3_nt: TGTGCCAGCAGTTTATCGGTGAAGGGCGACGAGCAGTACTTC
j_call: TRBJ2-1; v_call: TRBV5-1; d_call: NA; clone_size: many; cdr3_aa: CASSLVGVSSYNEQFF; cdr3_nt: TGTGCCAGCAGCTTAGTTGGGGTAAGCTCCTACAATGAGCAGTTCTTC
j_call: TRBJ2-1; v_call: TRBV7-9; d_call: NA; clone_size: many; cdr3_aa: CASSSSEYNEQFF; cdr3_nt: TGTGCCAGCAGCTCCTCGGAATACAATGAGCAGTTCTTC
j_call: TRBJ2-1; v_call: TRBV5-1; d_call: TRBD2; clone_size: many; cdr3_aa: CASSLDRLAGGTYNEQFF; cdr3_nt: TGCGCCAGCAGCTTGGACCGACTAGCGGGAGGAACCTACAATGAGCAGTTCTTC
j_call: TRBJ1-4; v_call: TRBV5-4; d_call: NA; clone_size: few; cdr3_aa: CASSDTGRDEKLFF; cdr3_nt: TGTGCCAGCAGCGATACGGGGAGAGATGAAAAACTGTTTTTT
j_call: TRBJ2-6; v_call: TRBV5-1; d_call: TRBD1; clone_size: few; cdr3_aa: CASSLAGTGSGANVLTF; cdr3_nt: TGCGCCAGCAGCCTTGCCGGGACAGGGTCCGGGGCCAACGTCCTGACTTTC
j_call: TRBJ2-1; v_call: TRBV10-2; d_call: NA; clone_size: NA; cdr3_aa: CASSITSSYNEQFF; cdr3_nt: TGCGCCAGCAGTATCACCAGCTCCTACAATGAGCAGTTCTTC
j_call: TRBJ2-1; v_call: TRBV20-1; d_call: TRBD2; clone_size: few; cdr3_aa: CSGLAADYNEQFF; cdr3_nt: TGCAGCGGCCTAGCGGCAGACTACAATGAGCAGTTCTTC
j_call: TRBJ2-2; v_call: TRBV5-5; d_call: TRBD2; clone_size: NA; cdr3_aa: CASSSLATSGTNTGELFF; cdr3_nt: TGTGCCAGCAGCTCCTTGGCGACTAGCGGAACGAACACCGGGGAGCTGTTTTTT
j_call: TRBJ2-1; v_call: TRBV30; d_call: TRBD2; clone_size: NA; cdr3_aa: CAWSVGGKFEQFF; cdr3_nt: TGTGCCTGGAGTGTGGGAGGGAAGTTTGAGCAGTTCTTC
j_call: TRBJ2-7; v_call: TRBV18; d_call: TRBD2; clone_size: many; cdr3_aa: CASSPQSGSLYEQYF; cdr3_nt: TGTGCCAGCTCACCCCAAAGCGGGAGTCTCTACGAGCAGTACTTC